A selection of T cell receptor beta chains follows, all from one sample in a study of spatial heterogeneity in lung cancer. TCRdb re-called the 5' RACE reads through MiXCR, storing one row per CDR3 protein. Among more than 80,000 distinct CDR3 sequences, approximately 12% were seen once, and the ten largest hold roughly 41%. Sequencing was performed on PBMCs, taken at surgery. Source of these receptors: a male donor with early-stage non-small cell lung cancer. Each CDR3 is given with its conserved first and last residue. Each record gives: V gene, clone size, J gene, D gene, CDR3 protein, CDR3 DNA. A D gene is named only where the DNA matches it firmly. Rows give clone size only sometimes, using once, few, many, or a class for an expanded clone.

v_call: TRBV6-5
clone_size: few
j_call: TRBJ1-4
d_call: TRBD1
cdr3_aa: CASRTPTGEKEKLFF
cdr3_nt: TGTGCCAGCAGAACCCCGACAGGGGAAAAGGAAAAACTGTTTTTT

v_call: TRBV6-6
clone_size: .
j_call: TRBJ2-3
d_call: .
cdr3_aa: CASSPGSPDTQYF
cdr3_nt: TGTGCCAGCAGCCCCGGGAGCCCAGATACGCAGTATTTT

v_call: TRBV5-1
clone_size: .
j_call: TRBJ2-1
d_call: .
cdr3_aa: CASNEGGAYNEQFF
cdr3_nt: TGCGCCAGCAACGAGGGGGGAGCCTACAATGAGCAGTTCTTC

v_call: TRBV2
clone_size: few
j_call: TRBJ2-5
d_call: TRBD2
cdr3_aa: CASSSGRARETQYF
cdr3_nt: TGTGCCAGCAGTAGCGGGAGGGCCCGAGAGACCCAGTACTTC

v_call: TRBV20-1
clone_size: few
j_call: TRBJ2-7
d_call: .
cdr3_aa: CSARGALASTYEQYF
cdr3_nt: TGCAGTGCTAGAGGGGCACTAGCATCAACCTACGAGCAGTACTTC

v_call: TRBV4-1
clone_size: few
j_call: TRBJ2-7
d_call: TRBD1
cdr3_aa: CASSQVRAGTGRREQYF
cdr3_nt: TGCGCCAGCAGCCAAGTTCGAGCCGGGACAGGGCGTCGCGAGCAGTACTTC

v_call: TRBV12-3/TRBV12-4
clone_size: many
j_call: TRBJ2-5
d_call: TRBD1
cdr3_aa: CASSLGQGKAETQYF
cdr3_nt: TGTGCCAGCAGTCTGGGACAGGGGAAGGCGGAGACCCAGTACTTC

v_call: TRBV20-1
clone_size: .
j_call: TRBJ2-7
d_call: TRBD1
cdr3_aa: CSAPVQGGPYEQYF
cdr3_nt: TGCAGTGCTCCCGTACAGGGGGGCCCCTACGAGCAGTACTTC

v_call: TRBV7-2
clone_size: few
j_call: TRBJ2-7
d_call: TRBD1
cdr3_aa: CASSRNQGTAYEQYF
cdr3_nt: TGTGCCAGCAGCAGAAACCAGGGGACAGCCTACGAGCAGTACTTC

v_call: TRBV4-1
clone_size: once
j_call: TRBJ2-2
d_call: TRBD1
cdr3_aa: CASSQGPGTGSITGELFF
cdr3_nt: TGCGCCAGCAGCCAAGGACCGGGGACAGGGTCAATTACCGGGGAGCTGTTTTTT

v_call: TRBV5-6
clone_size: few
j_call: TRBJ1-2
d_call: .
cdr3_aa: CASSSNRLIYGYTF
cdr3_nt: TGTGCCAGCAGTTCTAACAGGCTGATCTATGGCTACACCTTC

v_call: TRBV7-2
clone_size: .
j_call: TRBJ2-2
d_call: TRBD2
cdr3_aa: CASSLGLAYTGELFF
cdr3_nt: TGTGCCAGCAGCTTGGGACTAGCGTATACCGGGGAGCTGTTTTTT

v_call: TRBV5-1
clone_size: .
j_call: TRBJ1-5
d_call: TRBD1
cdr3_aa: CASSVGTVSNQPQHF
cdr3_nt: TGCGCCAGCAGCGTCGGGACAGTTAGCAATCAGCCCCAGCATTTT

v_call: TRBV30
clone_size: many
j_call: TRBJ2-1
d_call: .
cdr3_aa: CASSGRLPYNEQFF
cdr3_nt: TGTGCCTCCTCGGGGCGCCTCCCCTACAATGAGCAGTTCTTC

v_call: TRBV6-1
clone_size: few
j_call: TRBJ1-1
d_call: TRBD1
cdr3_aa: CASRKQGAVDTEAFF
cdr3_nt: TGTGCCAGCAGAAAACAGGGGGCAGTAGACACTGAAGCTTTCTTT

v_call: TRBV28
clone_size: .
j_call: TRBJ1-2
d_call: .
cdr3_aa: CASSPSSGGGYTF
cdr3_nt: TGTGCCAGCAGCCCTTCTAGTGGCGGGGGCTACACCTTC

v_call: TRBV6-1
clone_size: few
j_call: TRBJ2-3
d_call: .
cdr3_aa: CASTGSTDTQYF
cdr3_nt: TGTGCCAGCACCGGGAGCACAGATACGCAGTATTTT

v_call: TRBV7-8
clone_size: .
j_call: TRBJ2-3
d_call: TRBD2
cdr3_aa: CASRPLTSAGGDTQYF
cdr3_nt: TGTGCCAGCAGACCTCTGACTAGCGCGGGGGGAGATACGCAGTATTTT

v_call: TRBV6-2/TRBV6-3
clone_size: .
j_call: TRBJ1-1
d_call: .
cdr3_aa: CASSKPDNEAFF
cdr3_nt: TGTGCCAGCAGTAAACCTGACAATGAAGCTTTCTTT

v_call: TRBV10-3
clone_size: many
j_call: TRBJ2-3
d_call: .
cdr3_aa: CAISERAGSGDTQYF
cdr3_nt: TGTGCCATCAGTGAGAGAGCGGGCAGCGGGGATACGCAGTATTTT

v_call: TRBV2
clone_size: few
j_call: TRBJ2-5
d_call: .
cdr3_aa: CASSEQKGPGETQYF
cdr3_nt: TGTGCCAGCAGTGAACAAAAAGGACCCGGAGAGACCCAGTACTTC

v_call: TRBV7-8
clone_size: many
j_call: TRBJ2-3
d_call: TRBD1
cdr3_aa: CASSLRTGPAFFTDTQYF
cdr3_nt: TGTGCCAGCAGCCTCCGGACAGGCCCAGCCTTCTTCACAGATACGCAGTATTTT

v_call: TRBV28
clone_size: many
j_call: TRBJ1-6
d_call: .
cdr3_aa: CASSRNLEDSPLHF
cdr3_nt: TGTGCCAGCAGCCGAAATTTGGAGGATTCACCCCTCCACTTT

v_call: TRBV7-6
clone_size: many
j_call: TRBJ2-3
d_call: TRBD1
cdr3_aa: CASSPYLQGWSDTQYF
cdr3_nt: TGTGCCAGCAGCCCTTACCTACAGGGGTGGTCAGATACGCAGTATTTT

v_call: TRBV20-1
clone_size: .
j_call: TRBJ2-3
d_call: .
cdr3_aa: CSAAPPVNTDTQYF
cdr3_nt: TGCAGTGCAGCCCCCCCGGTGAACACAGATACGCAGTATTTT

v_call: TRBV7-2
clone_size: few
j_call: TRBJ2-7
d_call: TRBD2
cdr3_aa: CASSLAGRGGHSYEQYF
cdr3_nt: TGTGCCAGCAGCTTAGCCGGTCGGGGGGGCCACTCCTACGAGCAGTACTTC

v_call: TRBV6-2/TRBV6-3
clone_size: .
j_call: TRBJ2-5
d_call: TRBD2
cdr3_aa: CASNSGTRGQETQYF
cdr3_nt: TGTGCCAGCAACTCCGGGACTAGGGGTCAAGAGACCCAGTACTTC

v_call: TRBV19
clone_size: .
j_call: TRBJ1-1
d_call: TRBD1
cdr3_aa: CAAGQRNTEAFF
cdr3_nt: TGTGCCGCGGGACAGAGGAACACTGAAGCTTTCTTT

v_call: TRBV7-3
clone_size: .
j_call: TRBJ2-7
d_call: .
cdr3_aa: CASSPQRDYEQYF
cdr3_nt: TGTGCCAGCAGTCCCCAAAGAGACTACGAGCAGTACTTC

v_call: TRBV28
clone_size: few
j_call: TRBJ1-2
d_call: TRBD1
cdr3_aa: CASSLWSGGLYGYTF
cdr3_nt: TGTGCCAGCAGTTTGTGGTCAGGGGGCCTTTATGGCTACACCTTC

v_call: TRBV29-1
clone_size: few
j_call: TRBJ2-6
d_call: TRBD2
cdr3_aa: CSAGGPSGANVLTF
cdr3_nt: TGCAGCGCGGGGGGTCCCTCTGGGGCCAACGTCCTGACTTTC

v_call: TRBV29-1
clone_size: many
j_call: TRBJ2-2
d_call: TRBD2
cdr3_aa: CSVGTSGAGELFF
cdr3_nt: TGCAGCGTAGGGACTAGCGGGGCCGGGGAGCTGTTTTTT

v_call: TRBV29-1
clone_size: many
j_call: TRBJ2-1
d_call: .
cdr3_aa: CSVTEGQGSGEQFF
cdr3_nt: TGCAGCGTAACGGAGGGCCAGGGGAGCGGTGAGCAGTTCTTC

v_call: TRBV7-2
clone_size: .
j_call: TRBJ2-7
d_call: TRBD2
cdr3_aa: CASSLAGTSGAYEQYF
cdr3_nt: TGTGCCAGCAGCTTAGCCGGGACTAGCGGGGCCTACGAGCAGTACTTC

v_call: TRBV5-6
clone_size: .
j_call: TRBJ2-2
d_call: .
cdr3_aa: CASSLLGDTGELFF
cdr3_nt: TGTGCCAGCAGCTTGCTAGGAGACACCGGGGAGCTGTTTTTT

v_call: TRBV6-4
clone_size: many
j_call: TRBJ1-5
d_call: TRBD1
cdr3_aa: CASSDSTQGAHKESNQPQHF
cdr3_nt: TGTGCCAGCAGTGACTCGACACAGGGGGCCCACAAGGAGAGCAATCAGCCCCAGCATTTT